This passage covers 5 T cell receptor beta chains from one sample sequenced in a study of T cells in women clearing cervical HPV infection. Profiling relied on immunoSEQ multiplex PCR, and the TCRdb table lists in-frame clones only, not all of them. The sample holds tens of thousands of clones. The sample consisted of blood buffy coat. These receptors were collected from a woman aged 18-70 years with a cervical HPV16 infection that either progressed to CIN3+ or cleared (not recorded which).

CDR3 bases read: TGCAGTGCCGGAGGCGCGGGGAAAAACATT. It specifies CSAGGAGKNI. The entire CDR3 sequence reads CSAGGAGKNIQYF. The rearrangement uses TRBV20-1 and TRBJ2-4; TRBD2 is a possible D gene (6 bases). The read ends 3 residues early relative to the CDR3; the germline J gene fills the gap. Trimming left V 6 bases short and J 4 bases short, with 13 bases between. The CDR3 is 13 amino acids. Germline loops: CDR1 DFQATT, CDR2 SNEGSKA (reference sequence).

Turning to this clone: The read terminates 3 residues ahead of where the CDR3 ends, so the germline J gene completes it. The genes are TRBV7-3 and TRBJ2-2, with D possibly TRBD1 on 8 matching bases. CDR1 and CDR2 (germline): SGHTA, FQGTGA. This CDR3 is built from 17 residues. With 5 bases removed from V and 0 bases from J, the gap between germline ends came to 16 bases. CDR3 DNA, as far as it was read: TGTGCCAGCAGCCCCACAGGGGGGGGCGCGAACACCGGGGAG. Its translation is CASSPTGGGANTGE. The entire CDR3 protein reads CASSPTGGGANTGELFF.

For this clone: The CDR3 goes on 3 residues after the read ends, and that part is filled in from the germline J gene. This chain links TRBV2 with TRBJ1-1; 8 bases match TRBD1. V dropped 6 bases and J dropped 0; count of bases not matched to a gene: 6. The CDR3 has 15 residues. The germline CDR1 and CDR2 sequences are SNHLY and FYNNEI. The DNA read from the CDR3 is TGTGCCAGCAGGGCCTACAGGGGGATGAACACTGAA. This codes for CASRAYRGMNTE. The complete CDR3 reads CASRAYRGMNTEAFF.

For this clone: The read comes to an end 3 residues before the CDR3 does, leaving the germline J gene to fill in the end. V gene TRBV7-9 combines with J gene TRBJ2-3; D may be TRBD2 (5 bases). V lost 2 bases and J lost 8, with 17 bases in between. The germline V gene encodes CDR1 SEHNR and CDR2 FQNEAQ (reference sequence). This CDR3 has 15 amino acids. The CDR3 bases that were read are TGTGCCAGCAGCTTACCAACTGATAGCGTTCTTACG. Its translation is CASSLPTDSVLT. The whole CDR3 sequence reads CASSLPTDSVLTQYF. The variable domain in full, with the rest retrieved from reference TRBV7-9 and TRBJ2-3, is DTGVSQNPRHKITKRGQNVTFRCDPISEHNRLYWYRQTLGQGPEFLTYFQNEAQLEKSRLLSDRFSAERPKGSFSTLEIQRTEQGDSAMYLCASSLPTDSVLTQYFGPGTRLTVL.

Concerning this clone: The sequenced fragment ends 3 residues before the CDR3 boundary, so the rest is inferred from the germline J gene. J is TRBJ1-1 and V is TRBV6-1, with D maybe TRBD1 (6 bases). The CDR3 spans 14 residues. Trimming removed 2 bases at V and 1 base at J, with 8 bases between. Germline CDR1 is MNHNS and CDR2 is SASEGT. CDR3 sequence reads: CASSERTANTEAFF. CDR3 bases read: TGTGCCAGCAGTGAAAGGACAGCGAACACTGAA.